This T cell receptor beta chain is from a study of siplizumab effects on memory and regulatory T cells. Study-level results: The Treg-derived share of mappable alloreactive CD4+ clones averaged roughly 64% with siplizumab and around 26% in controls. Most proliferating CD4+ or CD8+ clones, roughly 80-95%, had no naive or memory assignment.

Regarding this clone: Its antigen is as yet unknown.

Produced via immunoSEQ multiplex PCR; TCRdb's table is partial and in-frame only. The sample consists of about 120,000 clones, roughly 92% of them appearing once. The sequence was obtained from a human donor in good health. The sequencing sample was made of CD4+ T cells sorted from blood.

Here the CDR3 reads CASSLRGHTGELFF. CDR3 bases: TGTGCCAGCAGCTTAAGGGGGCACACCGGGGAGCTGTTTTTT. The V call is TRBV11-3, the J call TRBJ2-2, with 7 bases identical to TRBD1. The CDR3 has 14 amino acids. V shed 2 bases and J 3 bases; nucleotides not matched to a gene: 0. Germline assignment: CDR1 SGHNT and CDR2 YENEEA.